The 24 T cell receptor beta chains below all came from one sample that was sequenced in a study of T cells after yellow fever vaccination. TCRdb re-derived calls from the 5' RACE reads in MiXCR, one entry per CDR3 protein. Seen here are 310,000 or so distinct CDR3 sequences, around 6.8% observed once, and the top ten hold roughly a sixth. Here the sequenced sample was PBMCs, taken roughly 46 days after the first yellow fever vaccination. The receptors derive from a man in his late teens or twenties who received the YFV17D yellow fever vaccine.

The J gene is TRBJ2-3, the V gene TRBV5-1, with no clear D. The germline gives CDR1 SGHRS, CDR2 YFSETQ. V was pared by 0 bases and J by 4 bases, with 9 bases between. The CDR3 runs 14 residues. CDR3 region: CASSLGYGADTQYF. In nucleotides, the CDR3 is TGCGCCAGCAGCTTGGGGTACGGCGCAGATACGCAGTATTTT.

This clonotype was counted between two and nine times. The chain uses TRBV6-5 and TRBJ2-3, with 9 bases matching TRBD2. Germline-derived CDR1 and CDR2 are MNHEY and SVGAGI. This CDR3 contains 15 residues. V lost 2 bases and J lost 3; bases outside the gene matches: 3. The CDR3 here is CASSYASGETDTQYF. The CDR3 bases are TGTGCCAGCAGTTACGCTAGCGGGGAAACAGATACGCAGTATTTT.

CDR3 sequence (DNA): TGTGCCACCAGCAGGGTAGGGGTCTACGAGCAGTACTTC. It specifies CATSRVGVYEQYF. The chain combines TRBV15 with TRBJ2-7, with D perhaps matching TRBD1 (5 bases). There are 13 residues in the CDR3. Germline CDR1 reads LNHNV; CDR2 reads YYDKDF (reference sequence). Trimming cost V 3 bases and J 3 bases, with 9 bases left between them.

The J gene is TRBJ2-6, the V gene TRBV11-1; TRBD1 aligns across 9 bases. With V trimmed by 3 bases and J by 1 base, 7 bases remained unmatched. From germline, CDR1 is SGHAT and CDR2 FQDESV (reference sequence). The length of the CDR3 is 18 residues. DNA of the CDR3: TGTGCCAGCAGCTTGAAGGGGACAGGGATATCTGGGGCCAACGTCCTGACTTTC. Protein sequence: CASSLKGTGISGANVLTF.

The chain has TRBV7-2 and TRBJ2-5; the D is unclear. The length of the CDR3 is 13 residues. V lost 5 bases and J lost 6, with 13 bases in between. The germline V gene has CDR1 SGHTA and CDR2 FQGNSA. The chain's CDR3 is CASSSRAGQTQYF. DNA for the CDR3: TGTGCCAGCAGCAGCCGGGCAGGCCAGACCCAGTACTTC.

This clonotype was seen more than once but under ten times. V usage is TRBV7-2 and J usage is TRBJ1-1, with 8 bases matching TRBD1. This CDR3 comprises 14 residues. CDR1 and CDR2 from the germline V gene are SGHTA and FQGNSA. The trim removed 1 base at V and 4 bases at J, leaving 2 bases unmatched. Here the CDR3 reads CASSLGGTGTEAFF. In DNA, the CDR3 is TGTGCCAGCAGCTTAGGCGGGACAGGCACTGAAGCTTTCTTT.

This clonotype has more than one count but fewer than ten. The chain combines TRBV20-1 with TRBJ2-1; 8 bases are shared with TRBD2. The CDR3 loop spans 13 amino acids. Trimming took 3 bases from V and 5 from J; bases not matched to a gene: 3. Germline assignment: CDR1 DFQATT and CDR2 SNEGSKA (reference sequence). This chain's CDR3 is CSASISGDNEQFF. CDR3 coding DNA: TGCAGTGCTAGTATTAGCGGGGACAATGAGCAGTTCTTC.

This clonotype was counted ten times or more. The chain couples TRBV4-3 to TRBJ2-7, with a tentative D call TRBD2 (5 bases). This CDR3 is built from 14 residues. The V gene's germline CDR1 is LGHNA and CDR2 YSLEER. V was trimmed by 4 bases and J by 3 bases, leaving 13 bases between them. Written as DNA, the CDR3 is TGCGCCAGCAGCCCCCAGCGAGGAGGCTACGAGCAGTACTTC. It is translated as CASSPQRGGYEQYF.

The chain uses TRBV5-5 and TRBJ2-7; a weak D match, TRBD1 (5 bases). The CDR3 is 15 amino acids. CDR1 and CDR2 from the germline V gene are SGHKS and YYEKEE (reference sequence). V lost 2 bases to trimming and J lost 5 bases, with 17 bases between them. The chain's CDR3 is CASSFFQGLVDEQYF. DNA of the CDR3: TGTGCCAGCAGCTTTTTCCAGGGTTTGGTGGACGAGCAGTACTTC.

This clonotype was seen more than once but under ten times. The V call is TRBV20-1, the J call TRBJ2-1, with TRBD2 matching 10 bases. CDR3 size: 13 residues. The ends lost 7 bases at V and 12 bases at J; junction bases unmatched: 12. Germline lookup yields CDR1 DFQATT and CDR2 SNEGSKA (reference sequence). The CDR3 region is CSVSGLAGEGQFF. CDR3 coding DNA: TGCAGTGTCTCGGGTCTAGCGGGGGAAGGGCAGTTCTTC.

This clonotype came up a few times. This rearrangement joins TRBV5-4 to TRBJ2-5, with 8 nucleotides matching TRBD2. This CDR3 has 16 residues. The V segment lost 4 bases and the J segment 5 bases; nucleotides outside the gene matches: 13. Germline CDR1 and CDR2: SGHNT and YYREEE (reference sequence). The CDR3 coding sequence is TGTGCCAGCAGCCGAGGAACGGGGGGGCTTAGCGAGACCCAGTACTTC. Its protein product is CASSRGTGGLSETQYF. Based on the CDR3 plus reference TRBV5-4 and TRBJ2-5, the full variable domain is ETGVTQSPTHLIKTRGQQVTLRCSSQSGHNTVSWYQQALGQGPQFIFQYYREEENGRGNFPPRFSGLQFPNYSSELNVNALELDDSALYLCASSRGTGGLSETQYFGPGTRLLVL.

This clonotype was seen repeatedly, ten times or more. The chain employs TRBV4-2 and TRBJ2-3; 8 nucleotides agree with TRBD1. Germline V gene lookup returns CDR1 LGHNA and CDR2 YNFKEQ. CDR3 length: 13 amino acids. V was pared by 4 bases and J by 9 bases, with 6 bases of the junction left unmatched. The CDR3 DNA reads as TGTGCCAGCAGCCCGACAGGGGCCGTAACGCAGTATTTT. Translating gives CASSPTGAVTQYF.

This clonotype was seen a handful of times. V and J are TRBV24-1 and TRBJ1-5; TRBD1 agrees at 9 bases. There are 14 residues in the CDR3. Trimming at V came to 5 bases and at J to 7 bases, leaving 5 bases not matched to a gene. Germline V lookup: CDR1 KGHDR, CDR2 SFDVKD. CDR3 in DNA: TGTGCCACCAGTGTAGACAGGGGGGGACAGCCCCAGCATTTT. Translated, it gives CATSVDRGGQPQHF.

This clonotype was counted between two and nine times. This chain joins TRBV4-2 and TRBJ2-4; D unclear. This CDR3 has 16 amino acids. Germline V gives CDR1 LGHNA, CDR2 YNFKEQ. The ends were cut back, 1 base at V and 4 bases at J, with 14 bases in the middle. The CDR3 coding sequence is TGTGCCAGCAGCCAAGTAGGTCCGGTGGGTAAAAACATTCAGTACTTC. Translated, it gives CASSQVGPVGKNIQYF.

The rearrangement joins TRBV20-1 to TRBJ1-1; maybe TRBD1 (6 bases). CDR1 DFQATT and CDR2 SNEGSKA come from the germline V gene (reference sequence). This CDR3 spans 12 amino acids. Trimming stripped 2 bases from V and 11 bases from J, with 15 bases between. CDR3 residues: CSARRGGDDAFF. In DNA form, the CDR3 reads TGCAGTGCTAGACGAGGGGGAGATGATGCTTTCTTT.

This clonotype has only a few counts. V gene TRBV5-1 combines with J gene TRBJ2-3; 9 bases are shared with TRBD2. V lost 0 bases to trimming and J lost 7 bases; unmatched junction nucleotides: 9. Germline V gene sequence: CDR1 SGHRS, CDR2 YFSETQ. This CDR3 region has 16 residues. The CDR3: CASSLGAGGPGNTQYF. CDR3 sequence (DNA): TGCGCCAGCAGCTTGGGGGCGGGGGGGCCTGGAAATACGCAGTATTTT.

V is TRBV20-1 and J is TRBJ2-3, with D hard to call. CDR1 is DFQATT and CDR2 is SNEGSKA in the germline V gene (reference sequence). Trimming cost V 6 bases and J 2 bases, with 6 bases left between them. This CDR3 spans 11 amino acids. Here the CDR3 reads CSASFTDTQYF. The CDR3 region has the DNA TGCAGTGCCAGTTTCACAGATACGCAGTATTTT.

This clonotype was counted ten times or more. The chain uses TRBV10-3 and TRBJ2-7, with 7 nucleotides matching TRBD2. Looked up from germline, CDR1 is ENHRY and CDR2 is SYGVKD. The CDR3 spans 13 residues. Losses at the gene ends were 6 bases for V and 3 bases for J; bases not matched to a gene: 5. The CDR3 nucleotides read TGTGCCATCAGCTCACTAGCGCACTACGAGCAGTACTTC. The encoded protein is CAISSLAHYEQYF.

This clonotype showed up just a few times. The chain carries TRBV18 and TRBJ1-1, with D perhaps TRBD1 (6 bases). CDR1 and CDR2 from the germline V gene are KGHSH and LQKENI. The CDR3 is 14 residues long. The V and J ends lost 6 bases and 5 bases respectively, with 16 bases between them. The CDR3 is CASSEYRVFTEAFF. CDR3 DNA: TGTGCCAGCTCCGAATACAGGGTATTTACTGAAGCTTTCTTT.

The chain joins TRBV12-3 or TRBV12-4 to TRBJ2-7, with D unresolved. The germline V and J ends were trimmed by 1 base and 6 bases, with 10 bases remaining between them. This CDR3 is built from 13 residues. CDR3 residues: CASSLGIRSEQYF. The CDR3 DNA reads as TGTGCCAGCAGTTTAGGTATCCGATCCGAGCAGTACTTC.

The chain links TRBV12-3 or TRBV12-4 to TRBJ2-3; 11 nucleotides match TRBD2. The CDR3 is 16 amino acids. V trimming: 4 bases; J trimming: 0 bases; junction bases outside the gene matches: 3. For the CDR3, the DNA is TGTGCCAGCAGTTCCCTAGCGGGGGGTAGCACAGATACGCAGTATTTT. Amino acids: CASSSLAGGSTDTQYF.

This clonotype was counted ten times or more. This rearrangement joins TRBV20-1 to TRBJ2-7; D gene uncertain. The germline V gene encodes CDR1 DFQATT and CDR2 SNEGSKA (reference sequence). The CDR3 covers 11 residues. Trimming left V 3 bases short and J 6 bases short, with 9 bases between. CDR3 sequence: CSASGKCEQYV. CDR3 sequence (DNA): TGCAGTGCTAGCGGCAAATGCGAGCAGTACGTC.

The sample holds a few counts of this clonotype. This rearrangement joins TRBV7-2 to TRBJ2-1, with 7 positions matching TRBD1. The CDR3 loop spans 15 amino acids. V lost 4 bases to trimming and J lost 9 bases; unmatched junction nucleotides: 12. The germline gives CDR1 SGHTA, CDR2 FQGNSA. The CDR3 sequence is CASSSQGQMNREQFF. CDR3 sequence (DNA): TGTGCCAGCAGCTCCCAGGGACAGATGAACCGTGAGCAGTTCTTC.

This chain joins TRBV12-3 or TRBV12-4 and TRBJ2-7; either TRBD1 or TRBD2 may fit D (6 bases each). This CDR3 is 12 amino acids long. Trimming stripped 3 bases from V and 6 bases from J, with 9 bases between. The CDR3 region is CASSLSGAEQYF. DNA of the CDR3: TGTGCCAGCAGTTTGTCGGGGGCCGAGCAGTACTTC.